This TCR beta chain is from a study of shared clonotypes between healthy human individuals. The authors loaded 150 to 250 ng DNA, roughly 33,000 T cell genomes, into sorted-subset replicate PCRs. The table came from immunoSEQ multiplex PCR; TCRdb's copy has only in-frame clones and leaves some out. Among some 2.4 million clones listed, 90% to 95% were seen once. V lost 6 bases, J lost 5 bases, and 19 bases lay in between. The CDR3 totals 15 residues. Looked up from germline, CDR1 is MNHNY and CDR2 is SVGAGI (reference sequence). This TCR was recovered from a man between 18 and 35 years old in good health. Some clones in this sample may be carry-over from other donors' samples. This rearrangement joins TRBV6-6 to TRBJ1-2, with D uncertain. Sequences were obtained from naive CD4+ T cells from PBMCs. The subset here: CD45RA+ positively selected. The CDR3 DNA reads as TGTGCCAGCAGCGAGAGCAGGACGGTCCGATATGGCTACACCTTC. It is translated as CASSESRTVRYGYTF.